Listed below are T cell receptor beta chains from one sample, sequenced in a study of Ad26.COV2.S vaccination and SARS-CoV-2 variants. The protocol was immunoSEQ multiplex PCR, while the TCRdb copy is restricted to in-frame clones and leaves out a portion. Among approximately 410,000 clones, over 80% were seen once, and the ten largest hold 1.5% to 2%. The sample in question was peripheral blood, obtained in a trial of Ad26.COV2.S vaccine versus placebo. The receptors stem from a person between 18 and 65 years old who received the Ad26.COV2.S COVID-19 vaccine or a placebo. Each CDR3 is given with its conserved first and last residue. D genes are given only for firm matches. The size of a clone is reported for some rows only, either as once, few or many, or as a class for expanded clones.

j_call clone_size d_call v_call cdr3_nt cdr3_aa
TRBJ2-7 once . TRBV3-1/TRBV3-2 TGTGCCAGTCGACAGAACTACGAGCAGTACTTC CASRQNYEQYF
TRBJ1-1 . . TRBV19 TGTGCCACCTCAGAGGGGCGTTACACTGAAGCTTTCTTT CATSEGRYTEAFF
TRBJ1-5 . TRBD1 TRBV28 TGTGCCAGCAGCCTGGGACAGATTAGCAATCAGCCCCAGCATTTT CASSLGQISNQPQHF
TRBJ1-1 few . TRBV10-3 TGTGCCATCAGTGAAGTACAATTTAACACTGAAGCTTTCTTT CAISEVQFNTEAFF
TRBJ2-1 . . TRBV6-5 TGTGCCAGCACCTCAGGGCCAGACTCCTACAATGAGCAGTTCTTC CASTSGPDSYNEQFF
TRBJ2-6 . . TRBV7-8 TGTGCCAGCAGCTTGGGGGTCAAAAGAGAGGTCCTGACTTTC CASSLGVKREVLTF
TRBJ1-6 once . TRBV10-1 TGCGCCAGCAGTGGCACCGGGCCTTATAATTCACCCCTCCACTTT CASSGTGPYNSPLHF
TRBJ2-2 . TRBD1 TRBV27 TGTGCCAGCAGTTTAGAGGGGGCCGGCGGGGAGCTGTTTTTT CASSLEGAGGELFF
TRBJ2-2 . TRBD1 TRBV15 TGTGCCACCAGCGTGAGACAGGGGGTGGCCGGGGAGCTGTTTTTT CATSVRQGVAGELFF
TRBJ2-7 . . TRBV7-7 TGTGCTAGCAGCTACGGGTCCGGGGGCTCCTACGAGCAGTACTTC CASSYGSGGSYEQYF
TRBJ2-1 . TRBD2 TRBV24-1 TGTGCCACCAGTGCCGTGGGCGGGGGGGCGGTCAGTGAGCAGTTCTTC CATSAVGGGAVSEQFF
TRBJ2-1 once TRBD1 TRBV28 TGTGCCAGCAGTCCACCCCCGACAGGGGTACCCTACAATGAGCAGTTCTTC CASSPPPTGVPYNEQFF
TRBJ2-3 . . TRBV28 TGTGCCAGCACTAACAATAGGTTCCCTTACACAGATACGCAGTATTTT CASTNNRFPYTDTQYF
TRBJ2-7 . . TRBV5-5 TGTGCCAGCAGTTTTGGGGTAGGCTACGAGCAGTACTTC CASSFGVGYEQYF
TRBJ2-3 . TRBD2 TRBV12-5 TGTGCTAGTGGTTGGGGGACTAGTCCAGATACGCAGTATTTT CASGWGTSPDTQYF
TRBJ2-5 once . TRBV28 TGTGCCAGCAGTTTGGCAAGGGTCACGCAAGAGACCCAGTACTTC CASSLARVTQETQYF
TRBJ2-6 . . TRBV7-9 TGTGCCAGCAGCTTATCGTTGTCTGGGGCCAACGTCCTGACTTTC CASSLSLSGANVLTF
TRBJ1-2 . TRBD1 TRBV19 TGTGCCAGTAGCGACGGACAGGGGCGATATGGCTACACCTTC CASSDGQGRYGYTF
TRBJ2-7 . TRBD1 TRBV5-4 TGTGCCAGCAGCGACAGGGGCGCCTCCTACGAGCAGTACTTC CASSDRGASYEQYF
TRBJ2-5 . . TRBV11-2 TGTGCCAGCAGCTTAGTGGGGGGGCTTGCGGAGACCCAGTACTTC CASSLVGGLAETQYF
TRBJ2-3 . . TRBV11-3 TGTGCCAGCAGCTCTAGCCAAAGTAGCACAGATACGCAGTATTTT CASSSSQSSTDTQYF
TRBJ1-2 . . TRBV27 TGTGCCAGCAGTCTCGGACAGAGCTATGGCTACACCTTC CASSLGQSYGYTF
TRBJ1-6 . . TRBV5-6 TGTGCCAGCAGCTTGCGGTATTCACCCCTCCACTTT CASSLRYSPLHF
TRBJ2-1 . . TRBV9 TGTGCCAGCAGCGCACAGGTCGGGTCCTACAATGAGCAGTTCTTC CASSAQVGSYNEQFF
TRBJ2-1 once . TRBV21-1 TGTGCCAGCAGCAAAGCGCGCCTAGCGGGGGGGAGTGAGCAGTTCTTC CASSKARLAGGSEQFF
TRBJ2-5 . TRBD2 TRBV7-2 TGTGCCAGCAGCTTAGGAATAGCGGGGGGGCTTGAGACCCAGTACTTC CASSLGIAGGLETQYF
TRBJ2-4 . . TRBV5-8 TGTGCCAGCAGCTTGGTGGTAGGGCTGGCCAAAAACATTCAGTACTTC CASSLVVGLAKNIQYF
TRBJ1-1 . . TRBV9 TGTGCCAGCAGCATCGACGGGACCATGAACACTGAAGCTTTCTTT CASSIDGTMNTEAFF
TRBJ2-3 . . TRBV27 TGTGCCAGCAGTCCCTCCCGCACAGATACGCAGTATTTT CASSPSRTDTQYF
TRBJ1-2 . . TRBV18 TGTGCCAGCTCACCGATAATTGCCGGGACGCAAAATTATGGCTACACCTTC CASSPIIAGTQNYGYTF
TRBJ2-3 once TRBD2 TRBV19 TGTGCCAGTAGTATAAAGGGGCGGTGGAGCGGGGGTGTGGCAGATACGCAGTATTTT CASSIKGRWSGGVADTQYF
TRBJ1-1 . TRBD1 TRBV19 TGTGCCAGTAGTGGTGATAGGACAGGGTACACTGAAGCTTTCTTT CASSGDRTGYTEAFF
TRBJ2-3 . . TRBV6-6 TGTGCCAGCAGTTACTCTTTGGGGGGTGCAGATACGCAGTATTTT CASSYSLGGADTQYF
TRBJ2-6 once . TRBV19 TGTGCCAGTAGTATAGCGTACTCTGGGGCCAACGTCCTGACTTTC CASSIAYSGANVLTF
TRBJ1-1 . TRBD1 TRBV27 TGTGCCAGCAGTTTCTGGACAGGGCGAGGGGAGACTGAAGCTTTCTTT CASSFWTGRGETEAFF
TRBJ2-5 . . TRBV28 TGTGCCAGTCGGGTGGGGGATCAGACTCAAGAGACCCAGTACTTC CASRVGDQTQETQYF
TRBJ1-5 . TRBD1 TRBV27 TGTGCCAGCAGCCCTACAGGAAGGACAGGGGCGGCCAATCAGCCCCAGCATTTT CASSPTGRTGAANQPQHF
TRBJ1-5 . TRBD1 TRBV2 TGTGCCAGCAGGGACCTAGAACAGGGGCTTGGCAATCAGCCCCAGCATTTT CASRDLEQGLGNQPQHF
TRBJ1-1 . . TRBV6-6 TGTGCCAGCAGTTCTGCGCAGGGAATTTTCACTGAAGCTTTCTTT CASSSAQGIFTEAFF
TRBJ2-5 . . TRBV21-1 TGTGCCAGCAGCAAATTTACGGGGGGAAAGAAAGAGACCCAGTACTTC CASSKFTGGKKETQYF
TRBJ2-7 . . TRBV9 TGTGCCAGCAGCCCCCCGGGCGGAGTTGGCGAGCAGTACTTC CASSPPGGVGEQYF
TRBJ1-3 . . TRBV16 TGTGCCAGCAGCCCCCCGACAGGACCGATCTCTGGAAACACCATATATTTT CASSPPTGPISGNTIYF
TRBJ1-5 . TRBD1 TRBV19 TGTGCCAGTAGTGCCCCCGACAGGGGGTACGGGCAGCCCCAGCATTTT CASSAPDRGYGQPQHF
TRBJ1-3 . . TRBV4-2 TGTGCCAGCAGCCAAGCGGGGGACCTCTCTGGAAACACCATATATTTT CASSQAGDLSGNTIYF
TRBJ1-4 . . TRBV27 TGTGCCAGCCGGGCGGGGCTCGCGGGAGGCAGGATTGCAACTAATGAAAAACTGTTTTTT CASRAGLAGGRIATNEKLFF
TRBJ2-7 . . TRBV20-1 TGCAGTGCTAGTATGGGTAGTCAGACCTACGAGCAGTACTTC CSASMGSQTYEQYF
TRBJ1-1 once . TRBV14 TGTGCCAGCAGCTTTGGACTTGAACTTGAAGCTTTCTTT CASSFGLELEAFF
TRBJ1-5 . . TRBV28 TGTGCCAGCAGTTTGGGGGTCCCCCTTCAGCCCCAGCATTTT CASSLGVPLQPQHF
TRBJ2-7 . TRBD1 TRBV5-6 TGTGCCAGCAGCTTGCGACAGGGCTACTACGAGCAGTACTTC CASSLRQGYYEQYF